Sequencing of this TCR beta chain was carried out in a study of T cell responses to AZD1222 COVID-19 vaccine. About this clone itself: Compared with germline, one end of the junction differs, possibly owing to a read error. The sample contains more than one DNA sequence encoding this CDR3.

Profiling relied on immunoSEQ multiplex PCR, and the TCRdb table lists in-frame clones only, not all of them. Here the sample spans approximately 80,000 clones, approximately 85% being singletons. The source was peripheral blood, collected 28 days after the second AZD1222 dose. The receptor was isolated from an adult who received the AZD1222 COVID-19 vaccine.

CDR3 sequence (DNA): TGTCCCACCAGTGACCCCGGGACTGGGACGACCGGGGAGCTGTTTTTT. Its protein is CPTSDPGTGTTGELFF. This chain joins TRBV24-1 and TRBJ2-2; tentatively, D is TRBD2 (6 bases). Looked up from germline, CDR1 is KGHDR and CDR2 is SFDVKD. The CDR3 is 16 amino acids.